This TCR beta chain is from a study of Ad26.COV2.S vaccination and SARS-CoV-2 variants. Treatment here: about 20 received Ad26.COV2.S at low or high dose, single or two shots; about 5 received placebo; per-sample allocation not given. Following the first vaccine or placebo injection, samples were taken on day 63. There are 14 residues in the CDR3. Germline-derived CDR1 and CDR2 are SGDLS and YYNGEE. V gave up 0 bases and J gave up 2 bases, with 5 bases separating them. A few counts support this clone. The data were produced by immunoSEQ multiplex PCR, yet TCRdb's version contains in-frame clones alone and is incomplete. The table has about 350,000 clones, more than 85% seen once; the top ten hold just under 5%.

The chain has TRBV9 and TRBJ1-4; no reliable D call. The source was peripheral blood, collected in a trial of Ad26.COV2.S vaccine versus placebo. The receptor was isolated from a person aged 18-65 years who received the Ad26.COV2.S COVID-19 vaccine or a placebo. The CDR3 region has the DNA TGTGCCAGCAGCGTAGCGTCCACTAATGAAAAACTGTTTTTT. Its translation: CASSVASTNEKLFF.